This record concerns one T cell receptor beta chain sequence. The antigen remains unidentified. These data come from a study of T cell responses to AZD1222 COVID-19 vaccine. Study as a whole: Second-dose groups at about 4 or about 12 weeks were pooled. Overall study results and limits: Every sample of the repertoires postdated the peak T cell response. CD4 TCRs associated with vaccination spanned spike, dominating at 160-218 and 743-854. Baseline testing showed seropositivity in only six or seven AZD1222 recipients.

Generated by immunoSEQ multiplex PCR, the TCRdb table keeps only in-frame clones and is missing some. The table lists 85,000 to 110,000 clones, roughly 88% of them singletons. This clonotype was sampled from an adult in good health. Source: peripheral blood, taken on day 0 of AZD1222 vaccination.

DNA of the CDR3: TGTGCCAGTAGGGGGCAGGGTGTAGACGAGCAGTACTTC. This sequence encodes CASRGQGVDEQYF. The rearrangement uses TRBV28 and TRBJ2-7; TRBD1 matches at 7 bases. Trimming at V came to 9 bases and at J to 5 bases, leaving 10 bases not matched to a gene. This CDR3 spans 13 amino acids. The germline CDR1 and CDR2 sequences are MDHEN and SYDVKM. Filled out from reference TRBV28 and TRBJ2-7, the complete variable domain reads DVKVTQSSRYLVKRTGEKVFLECVQDMDHENMFWYRQDPGLGLRLIYFSYDVKMKEKGDIPEGYSVSREKKERFSLILESASTNQTSMYLCASRGQGVDEQYFGPGTRLTVT.